The subject of this entry is one T cell receptor (beta chain). This sample was taken from a study of T-cell memory formation after mild COVID-19. TCRdb passed the 5' RACE reads through MiXCR, listing each CDR3 protein once. Of 200,000 to 250,000 distinct CDR3 sequences in the sample, 9% to 10% were seen once. Trimming stripped 0 bases from V and 7 bases from J, with 12 bases between. The CDR3 runs 15 residues. CDR1 is MNHEY, CDR2 SVGAGI, per germline. V gene TRBV6-5 combines with J gene TRBJ2-2; D unclear. The source material was PBMCs or a T cell subset sorted from them (not recorded which). This clonotype originated in a young man who had mild COVID-19 (a few samples of this study predate the infection). Cell type and time point are not known. The CDR3 loop is CASSYSTPFNGELFF. CDR3 bases: TGTGCCAGCAGTTACTCCACCCCTTTTAACGGGGAGCTGTTTTTT.